Below, 14 T cell receptor beta chains from the same sample are listed, as sequenced in a study of T cells in Graves' hyperthyroidism and ophthalmopathy. Amplified TCR beta CDR3 regions came from RNA transcripts. The TCR CDR3 first-round RT-PCR relied on the HTBI primer set. TCRdb reprocessed the multiplex PCR reads via MiXCR and lists one record per CDR3 protein. The repertoire has almost 600,000 distinct CDR3 sequences, approximately 15% of them found once; the top ten carry under 7%. Sequenced sample: blood. The receptors derive from a woman aged 30 to 39 with Graves' hyperthyroidism that later progressed to Graves' ophthalmopathy.

This clonotype was detected many times. This chain joins TRBV24-1 and TRBJ2-5, with a weak D call TRBD2 (5 bases). Trimming shortened V by 6 bases and J by 1 base, and 14 bases separated the two germline ends. Germline V CDR1 and CDR2: KGHDR, SFDVKD. CDR3 length equals 15 residues. Here the CDR3 DNA reads TGTGCCACCAGTTCACCGGACGGGGTCCAAGAGACCCAGTACTTC. Amino acid sequence: CATSSPDGVQETQYF.

In the case of this clonotype: Germline and junction disagree at one end, which may indicate a read error. V and J are TRBV7-9 and TRBJ1-1, with D maybe TRBD1 (5 bases). The CDR3 is 12 residues long. The germline gives CDR1 SEHNR, CDR2 FQNEAQ (reference sequence). CDR3 protein: CAGLREDTAAFF. As DNA, the CDR3 is TGTGCCGGCCTACGAGAGGACACTGCAGCTTTCTTT.

The table lists this clonotype with many counts. CDR3 loop: CASSYRTVYEQYF. CDR3 sequence (DNA): TGTGCCAGCAGTTACAGGACCGTTTACGAGCAGTACTTC. The chain recombines TRBV6-2 or TRBV6-3 with TRBJ2-7; D remains unclear. V was clipped by 2 bases and J by 4 bases, with 9 bases between them. Germline-derived CDR1 and CDR2 are MNHEY and SVGEGT. The CDR3 is 13 residues long.

A remark on this clonotype: A read error may be the cause here, since a much bigger clone is one base away. This sequence joins TRBV7-9 and TRBJ2-7, with 7 positions matching TRBD1. Germline V CDR1 and CDR2: SEHNR, FQNEAQ (reference sequence). V shed 4 bases and J 5 bases; nucleotides not matched to a gene: 11. The CDR3 is 15 amino acids. CDR3 residues: CASSWLGTVTHEQYF. CDR3 nucleotide sequence: TGTGCCAGCAGCTGGCTAGGGACAGTGACGCACGAGCAGTACTTC.

This rearrangement joins TRBV19 to TRBJ2-1, with D possibly being TRBD1 (6 bases). Germline CDR1 and CDR2: LNHDA and SQIVND (reference sequence). V lost 3 bases to trimming and J lost 8 bases, with 14 bases between them. The CDR3 consists of 14 residues. CDR3 protein: CASSIRDMRDEQFF. In DNA form, the CDR3 reads TGTGCCAGTAGTATTCGGGACATGCGCGATGAGCAGTTCTTC. Variable domain in full (rest from reference TRBV19 and TRBJ2-1): DGGITQSPKYLFRKEGQNVTLSCEQNLNHDAMYWYRQDPGQGLRLIYYSQIVNDFQKGDIAEGYSVSREKKESFPLTVTSAQKNPTAFYLCASSIRDMRDEQFFGPGTRLTVL.

In this sample, this clonotype turned up many times. One junction end does not reproduce the germline sequence, and a read error may be involved. The CDR3 DNA reads as TGTGCTAGCAGCTCCGGGGTCACCCCGAACGATACGCAGTATTTT. Protein product: CASSSGVTPNDTQYF. The chain carries TRBV7-7 and TRBJ2-3; perhaps TRBD2 as D (5 bases). The CDR3 is 15 amino acids. The germline gives CDR1 SSHAT, CDR2 FNYEAQ (reference sequence).

The chain employs TRBV6-1 and TRBJ2-7, with D perhaps matching TRBD1 (6 bases). V lost 4 bases to trimming and J lost 2 bases, with 9 bases between them. This CDR3 comprises 13 residues. Per germline, CDR1 MNHNS and CDR2 SASEGT. The CDR3 DNA sequence: TGTGCCAGCAGTGCGGACAGCCCCTACGAGCAGTACTTC. This sequence encodes CASSADSPYEQYF.

This clonotype was counted ten times or more. The CDR3 loop reads CASSLNSRGGSPLHF. The CDR3 DNA sequence: TGTGCCAGCAGCTTAAACTCCAGGGGAGGATCACCCCTCCACTTT. The chain carries TRBV11-2 and TRBJ1-6, with D possibly TRBD1 on 6 matching bases. This CDR3 region has 15 residues. Looked up from germline, CDR1 is SGHAT and CDR2 is FQNNGV. The V gene lost 2 bases and the J gene lost 10 bases, with 15 bases spanning the gap.

This clonotype was detected only once. A single base separates this from a much larger clone, so it may be a read error. V usage is TRBV20-1 and J usage is TRBJ2-7; TRBD1 agrees at 9 bases. From germline, CDR1 is DFQATT and CDR2 SNEGSKA (reference sequence). This CDR3 contains 13 residues. The CDR3 protein is CSARRDRDYGQYF. As DNA, the CDR3 is TGCAGTGCTCGCCGGGACAGGGACTACGGGCAGTACTTC.

V usage is TRBV12-3 or TRBV12-4 and J usage is TRBJ1-3; TRBD1 is a possible D gene (5 bases). Between the trimmed V and J ends, which lost 7 bases and 0 bases, there was a span of 13 bases. This CDR3 comprises 15 residues. CDR3 nucleotide sequence: TGTGCCAGCACCCACTGGGGCAGCTCTGGAAACACCATATATTTT. As protein: CASTHWGSSGNTIYF.

V usage is TRBV12-5 and J usage is TRBJ2-5; D is ambiguous. The CDR3 length is 15 residues. Germline V CDR1 and CDR2: LGHNT, FRNRAP. With 2 bases removed from V and 4 bases from J, the gap between germline ends came to 14 bases. The CDR3 region has the DNA TGTGCTAGTGGTTTGAAACGGAACATCCTAGAGACCCAGTACTTC. Translation gives CASGLKRNILETQYF.

The chain has TRBV7-2 and TRBJ1-4; possibly TRBD1 for D (6 bases). Germline V gives CDR1 SGHTA, CDR2 FQGNSA. CDR3 length equals 14 residues. Trimming shortened V by 5 bases and J by 7 bases, and 14 bases separated the two germline ends. CDR3 region: CASSIGGGAEKLFF. DNA for the CDR3: TGTGCCAGCAGCATAGGAGGGGGGGCTGAAAAACTGTTTTTT. Full variable domain (missing parts from reference TRBV7-2 and TRBJ1-4): GAGVSQSPSNKVTEKGKDVELRCDPISGHTALYWYRQSLGQGLEFLIYFQGNSAPDKSGLPSDRFSAERTGGSVSTLTIQRTQQEDSAVYLCASSIGGGAEKLFFGSGTQLSVL.

About this clonotype itself: This sequence may be a read error, since a much larger clone differs from it by one base. The CDR3 DNA reads TGTGCCAGCAGTTTAGGGATGGGGGAAACGGGCAATGAGCAGCTCTTC. Protein: CASSLGMGETGNEQLF. V usage is TRBV28 and J usage is TRBJ2-1, with D perhaps given as TRBD1 or TRBD2 (5 bases each). Germline CDR1 reads MDHEN; CDR2 reads SYDVKM. CDR3 length equals 16 residues.

This clonotype was observed many times. The V gene is TRBV6-1, the J gene TRBJ2-1; D remains unclear. V was shortened by 3 bases and J by 3 bases, with 18 bases between the two germline ends. CDR3 length: 17 residues. Germline assignment: CDR1 MNHNS and CDR2 SASEGT. The CDR3 bases are TGTGCCAGCAGTGATCAGTCTTGGCGGCTAGACTACAATGAGCAGTTCTTC. Amino acids: CASSDQSWRLDYNEQFF.